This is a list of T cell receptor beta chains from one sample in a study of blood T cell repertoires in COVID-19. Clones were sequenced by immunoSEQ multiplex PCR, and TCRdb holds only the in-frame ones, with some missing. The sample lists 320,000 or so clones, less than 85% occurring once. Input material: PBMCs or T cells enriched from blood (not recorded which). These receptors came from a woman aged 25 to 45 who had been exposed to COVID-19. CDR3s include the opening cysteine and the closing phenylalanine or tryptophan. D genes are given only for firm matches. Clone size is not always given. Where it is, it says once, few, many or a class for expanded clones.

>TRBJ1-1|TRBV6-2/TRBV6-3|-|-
CASSSQTERGAFF
TGTGCCAGCAGTTCCCAGACAGAACGGGGGGCTTTCTTT
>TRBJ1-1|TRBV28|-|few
CASRTGSPEAFF
TGTGCCAGCAGGACAGGTTCCCCTGAAGCTTTCTTT
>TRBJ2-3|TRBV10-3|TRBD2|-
CAISESGTSGGRTDTQYF
TGTGCCATCAGTGAGTCGGGGACTAGCGGGGGGAGGACAGATACGCAGTATTTT
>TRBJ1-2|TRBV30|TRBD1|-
CAWTRDRLNYGYTF
TGTGCCTGGACCCGGGACAGGCTTAACTATGGCTACACCTTC
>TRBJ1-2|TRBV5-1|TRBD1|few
CASTQGQGARYGYTF
TGCGCCAGCACGCAGGGACAGGGGGCACGGTATGGCTACACCTTC
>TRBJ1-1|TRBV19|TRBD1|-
CASSNRGRGPYTEAFF
TGTGCCAGTAGTAATAGGGGCAGGGGGCCCTACACTGAAGCTTTCTTT
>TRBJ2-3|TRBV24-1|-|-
CATSDFGYTQYF
TGTGCCACCAGTGATTTTGGCTATACGCAGTATTTT
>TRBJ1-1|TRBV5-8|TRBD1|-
CASLIKQGTEAFF
TGTGCCAGCCTGATTAAACAGGGGACTGAAGCTTTCTTT
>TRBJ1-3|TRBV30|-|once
CAWSVRGRMANTIYF
TGTGCCTGGAGTGTACGTGGCAGGATGGCAAACACCATATATTTT
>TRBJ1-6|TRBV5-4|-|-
CASSLGLEAPLHF
TGTGCCAGCAGCTTGGGGCTTGAAGCACCCCTCCACTTT
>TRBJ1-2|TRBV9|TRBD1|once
CASSGRDRNWDYGYTF
TGTGCCAGCAGCGGCCGGGACAGGAATTGGGACTATGGCTACACCTTC
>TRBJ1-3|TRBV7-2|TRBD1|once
CASSRDRGGPGNTIYF
TGTGCCAGCAGCCGGGACAGGGGGGGGCCTGGAAACACCATATATTTT
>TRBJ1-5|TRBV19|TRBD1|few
CASSSTGGGQPQHF
TGTGCCAGTAGTTCGACAGGGGGGGGTCAGCCCCAGCATTTT
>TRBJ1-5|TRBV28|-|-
CASSFTGRVQPQHF
TGTGCCAGCAGTTTTACAGGGCGGGTCCAGCCCCAGCATTTT
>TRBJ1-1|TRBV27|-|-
CASRYIQGRNTEAFF
TGTGCCAGCAGATATATACAGGGAAGGAACACTGAAGCTTTCTTT
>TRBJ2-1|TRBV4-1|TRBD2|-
CASSQEPAGGSSNEQFF
TGCGCCAGCAGCCAAGAACCAGCGGGGGGGAGTAGCAATGAGCAGTTCTTC
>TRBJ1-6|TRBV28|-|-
CASSFKGTPLHF
TGTGCCAGCAGTTTTAAGGGGACACCCCTCCACTTT
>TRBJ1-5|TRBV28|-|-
CASSAGKVSNQPQHF
TGTGCCAGCAGTGCCGGGAAAGTTAGCAATCAGCCCCAGCATTTT
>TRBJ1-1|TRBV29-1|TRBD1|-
CSGWIGGAGTEAFF
TGCAGCGGATGGATAGGGGGCGCGGGAACTGAAGCTTTCTTT
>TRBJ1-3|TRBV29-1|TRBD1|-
CSVEPGQSSGNTIYF
TGCAGCGTGGAACCGGGACAGAGCTCTGGAAACACCATATATTTT
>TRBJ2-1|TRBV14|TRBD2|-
CASSQGGGGVEQFF
TGTGCCAGCAGCCAGGGCGGGGGGGGAGTGGAGCAGTTCTTC
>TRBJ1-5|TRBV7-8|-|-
CASSLVEGLGNQPQHF
TGTGCCAGCAGCTTAGTGGAGGGTTTAGGCAATCAGCCCCAGCATTTT
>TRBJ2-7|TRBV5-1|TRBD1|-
CASSLGQGPYEQYF
TGCGCCAGCAGCTTGGGACAGGGCCCCTACGAGCAGTACTTC
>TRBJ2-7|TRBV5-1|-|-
CASSLGTAFSYEQYF
TGCGCCAGCAGCTTGGGAACAGCCTTCTCCTACGAGCAGTACTTC
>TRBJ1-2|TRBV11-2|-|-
CASSLQGYGYTF
TGTGCCAGCAGCCTACAGGGCTATGGCTACACCTTC
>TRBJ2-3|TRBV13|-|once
CASSPPGADTQYF
TGTGCCAGCAGCCCCCCAGGTGCAGATACGCAGTATTTT
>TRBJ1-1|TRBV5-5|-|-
CASSDLSRGVRPEAFF
TGTGCCAGCAGCGATCTGAGTCGGGGGGTAAGGCCTGAAGCTTTCTTT
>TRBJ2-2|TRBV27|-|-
CASSLELTGELFF
TGTGCCAGCAGTTTAGAACTCACCGGGGAGCTGTTTTTT
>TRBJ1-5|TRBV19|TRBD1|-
CASSISSRGNQPQHF
TGTGCCAGTAGTATTTCTAGCAGGGGGAATCAGCCCCAGCATTTT
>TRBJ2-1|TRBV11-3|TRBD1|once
CASSLGTGSYNEQFF
TGTGCCAGCAGCTTAGGGACAGGGTCCTACAATGAGCAGTTCTTC
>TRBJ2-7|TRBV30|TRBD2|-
CAWSVSGGSYEQYF
TGTGCCTGGAGCGTTAGCGGGGGCTCCTACGAGCAGTACTTC
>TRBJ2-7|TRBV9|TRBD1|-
CASSLGQGGYEQYF
TGTGCCAGCAGCCTAGGACAGGGAGGATACGAGCAGTACTTC
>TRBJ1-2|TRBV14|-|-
CASSHGQYYGYTF
TGTGCCAGCAGCCATGGACAGTACTATGGCTACACCTTC
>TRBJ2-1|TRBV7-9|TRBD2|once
CASSLVVLAAAYNEQFF
TGTGCCAGCAGCTTAGTAGTTCTAGCGGCAGCCTACAATGAGCAGTTCTTC
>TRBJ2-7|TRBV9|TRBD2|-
CASSVGSGRYEQYF
TGTGCCAGCAGCGTAGGTAGCGGGAGATACGAGCAGTACTTC
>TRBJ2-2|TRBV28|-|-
CASSYHGGPGELFF
TGTGCCAGCAGTTACCACGGAGGGCCCGGGGAGCTGTTTTTT
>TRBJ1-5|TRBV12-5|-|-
CASGLFVNQPQHF
TGTGCTAGTGGTTTGTTCGTCAATCAGCCCCAGCATTTT
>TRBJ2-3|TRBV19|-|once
CASSIQARTDHTDTQYF
TGTGCCAGTAGTATTCAAGCGCGGACAGATCACACAGATACGCAGTATTTT
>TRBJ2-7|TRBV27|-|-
CASSFQSTSQFSYEQYF
TGTGCCAGCAGTTTCCAATCTACTTCACAGTTCTCCTACGAGCAGTACTTC
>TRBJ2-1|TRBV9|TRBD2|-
CASHHLAGGPEDEQFF
TGTGCCAGCCATCACCTAGCGGGAGGGCCGGAAGATGAGCAGTTCTTC
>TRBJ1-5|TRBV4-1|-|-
CASSQDSGAGNQPQHF
TGCGCCAGCAGCCAAGATTCGGGAGCGGGGAATCAGCCCCAGCATTTT
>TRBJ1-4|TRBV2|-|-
CASSERESSTNEKLFF
TGTGCCAGCAGTGAAAGGGAGTCCTCAACTAATGAAAAACTGTTTTTT
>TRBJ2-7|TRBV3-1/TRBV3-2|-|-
CASSQETGRRRSSYEQYF
TGTGCCAGCAGCCAAGAAACGGGTCGGCGCCGAAGCTCCTACGAGCAGTACTTC
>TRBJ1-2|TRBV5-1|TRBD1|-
CASSLDYRGYGYTF
TGCGCCAGCAGTTTAGACTACAGGGGCTATGGCTACACCTTC
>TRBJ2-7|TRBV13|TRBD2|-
CASSLTSGVSYEQYF
TGTGCCAGCAGCCTCACTAGCGGGGTGTCCTACGAGCAGTACTTC
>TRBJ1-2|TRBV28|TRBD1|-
CQTRGVGYGYTF
TGTCAAACCAGGGGGGTAGGTTATGGCTACACCTTC